These 32 T cell receptor beta chains were all obtained from the same sample, sequenced in a study of blood T cell repertoires in COVID-19. Profiled with immunoSEQ multiplex PCR; TCRdb holds only in-frame clones, not every one. The repertoire holds 150,000 to 200,000 clones, with 85% to 90% as singletons. Input material: peripheral blood. These receptor sequences come from a human donor in a cohort sampled during active COVID-19.

This chain joins TRBV30 and TRBJ1-4; no reliable D call. Germline V gene data show CDR1 as GTSNPN and CDR2 as SVGIG (reference sequence). V lost 1 base to trimming and J lost 11 bases, with 20 bases between them. The CDR3 contains 15 residues. CDR3 DNA: TGTGCCTGGAGTGGTCATGCAGGCTTCCCTTACAAACTGTTTTTT. Translation: CAWSGHAGFPYKLFF.

The chain combines TRBV4-1 with TRBJ1-5, with TRBD1 as a possible D gene (5 bases). The V gene's germline CDR1 is MGHRA and CDR2 YSYEKL. Between the trimmed V and J ends, which lost 1 base and 0 bases, there was a span of 7 bases. This CDR3 region has 15 residues. This CDR3 is CASSQVRDSNQPQHF. Written as DNA, the CDR3 is TGCGCCAGCAGCCAAGTCAGGGATAGCAATCAGCCCCAGCATTTT.

The chain joins TRBV11-3 to TRBJ2-7; D possibly corresponds to TRBD2 (5 bases). This CDR3 has 12 amino acids. Germline V gene data show CDR1 as SGHNT and CDR2 as YENEEA. V was clipped by 5 bases and J by 7 bases, with 12 bases between them. DNA of the CDR3: TGTGCCAGCAGCCAATTCCCGGGGGAGCAGTACTTC. Its protein product is CASSQFPGEQYF.

The V and J genes are TRBV6-5 and TRBJ2-7, with D maybe TRBD2 (5 bases). Germline CDR1 reads MNHEY; CDR2 reads SVGAGI. The CDR3 runs to 11 residues. V was trimmed by 10 bases and J by 3 bases, leaving 10 bases between them. The CDR3 loop is CAIVRDYEQYF. In nucleotides, the CDR3 is TGTGCCATAGTTCGGGACTACGAGCAGTACTTC.

This clone was counted between two and nine times. The chain couples TRBV5-6 to TRBJ2-7; 7 nucleotides match TRBD2. After removal of 4 bases from V and 1 base from J, the junction contained 5 bases not matched to a gene. Germline-derived CDR1 and CDR2 are SGHDT and YYEEEE. The CDR3 covers 14 residues. CDR3 coding DNA: TGTGCCAGCAGCCCGGGGACTACTTCCTACGAGCAGTACTTC. As protein: CASSPGTTSYEQYF.

This sequence joins TRBV2 and TRBJ2-7; 8 bases fit TRBD2. The CDR3 contains 13 residues. The ends lost 6 bases at V and 3 bases at J; junction bases unmatched: 4. Per the germline V gene, CDR1 is SNHLY and CDR2 is FYNNEI. The CDR3 loop reads CASSLSGSYEQYF. The CDR3 region has the DNA TGTGCCAGCAGCCTAAGCGGGAGCTACGAGCAGTACTTC.

This sequence joins TRBV11-2 and TRBJ1-4, with 8 positions matching TRBD1. CDR1 and CDR2 (germline): SGHAT, FQNNGV. V gave up 5 bases and J gave up 6 bases; unmatched junction bases: 17. The CDR3 is made up of 18 amino acids. This chain's CDR3 is CASSDPGTGDRLDEKLFF. CDR3 bases: TGTGCCAGCAGCGACCCCGGGACAGGCGACCGCCTAGATGAAAAACTGTTTTTT.

This chain connects TRBV7-2 to TRBJ1-1; tentatively, D is TRBD1 (6 bases). CDR3 size: 14 residues. Trimming removed 5 bases at V and 2 bases at J, with 12 bases between. From germline, CDR1 is SGHTA and CDR2 FQGNSA. This chain's CDR3 is CASSSRGENTEAFF. DNA of the CDR3: TGTGCCAGCAGCAGCAGGGGTGAAAACACTGAAGCTTTCTTT.

In this sample, this clone turned up once. This chain connects TRBV9 to TRBJ1-3; D gene unclear. V lost 0 bases and J lost 5, with 15 bases in between. The CDR3 has 16 amino acids. CDR1 SGDLS and CDR2 YYNGEE come from the germline V gene. CDR3: CASSVDRVPDRNTIYF. DNA of the CDR3: TGTGCCAGCAGCGTAGATCGGGTCCCGGATCGAAACACCATATATTTT. Full variable domain (outside the CDR3, taken from reference TRBV9 and TRBJ1-3): DSGVTQTPKHLITATGQRVTLRCSPRSGDLSVYWYQQSLDQGLQFLIQYYNGEERAKGNILERFSAQQFPDLHSELNLSSLELGDSALYFCASSVDRVPDRNTIYFGEGSWLTVV.

This clone was seen a single time. The genes are TRBV2 and TRBJ1-5; TRBD1 aligns across 9 bases. V trimming: 7 bases; J trimming: 3 bases; junction bases outside the gene matches: 7. From germline, CDR1 is SNHLY and CDR2 FYNNEI. The CDR3 is made up of 15 amino acids. The CDR3 loop reads CASTSRTGANQPQHF. The CDR3 DNA sequence: TGTGCCAGCACCTCTCGGACAGGGGCCAATCAGCCCCAGCATTTT.

This clone showed up many times. The chain uses TRBV11-2 and TRBJ2-2; weak D call: TRBD2 (6 bases). CDR3 size: 19 residues. V was clipped by 0 bases and J by 4 bases, with 21 bases between them. Germline CDR1 and CDR2: SGHAT and FQNNGV. CDR3 in DNA: TGTGCCAGCAGCTTAGAACCTATTTATCGGCAGGGAGGCACCGGGGAGCTGTTTTTT. Residues: CASSLEPIYRQGGTGELFF.

The J gene is TRBJ1-5, the V gene TRBV6-5; the D gene is possibly TRBD1 (6 bases). V gave up 4 bases and J gave up 2 bases, with 12 bases separating them. This CDR3 has 15 amino acids. Germline V lookup: CDR1 MNHEY, CDR2 SVGAGI. This chain's CDR3 is CASSLSRGGNQPQHF. DNA for the CDR3: TGTGCCAGCAGTTTATCCAGGGGAGGCAATCAGCCCCAGCATTTT.

Regarding this clone: With a much larger clone just one base away, this may be a read error. The gene calls are TRBV7-2 and TRBJ1-1; 7 bases fit TRBD1. This CDR3 is 11 amino acids long. Germline V gives CDR1 SGHTA, CDR2 FQGNSA. After removal of 5 bases from V and 10 bases from J, the junction contained 4 bases not matched to a gene. CDR3 DNA sequence: TGTGCCAGCAGCCTCGGACAGGTAGCTTTCTTT. This gives the protein CASSLGQVAFF.

V gene TRBV5-4 combines with J gene TRBJ2-2; 8 bases line up with TRBD1. Trimming took 7 bases from V and 6 from J; bases not matched to a gene: 8. This CDR3 contains 14 residues. Germline assignment: CDR1 SGHNT and CDR2 YYREEE (reference sequence). The CDR3 spells CASRLTGVPGELFF. CDR3 nucleotide sequence: TGTGCCAGCCGCCTGACAGGGGTACCCGGGGAGCTGTTTTTT.

The J gene is TRBJ1-2, the V gene TRBV28; 10 bases are shared with TRBD1. CDR3 length: 12 amino acids. Per the germline V gene, CDR1 is MDHEN and CDR2 is SYDVKM. The V gene end was trimmed by 6 bases and the J gene end by 9 bases; junction bases not matched to a gene: 4. This CDR3 is CASSSGQGRYTF. DNA for the CDR3: TGTGCCAGCAGCTCGGGACAGGGGCGCTACACCTTC.

This sequence joins TRBV28 and TRBJ2-7, with a tentative D call TRBD2 (5 bases). The V and J ends lost 7 bases and 3 bases respectively, with 7 bases between them. The CDR3 consists of 11 residues. CDR1 and CDR2 from the germline V gene are MDHEN and SYDVKM. CDR3 region: CASKAGYEQYF. CDR3 sequence (DNA): TGTGCCAGCAAGGCGGGCTACGAGCAGTACTTC.

The J gene is TRBJ1-3, the V gene TRBV19; TRBD1 is a possible D gene (5 bases). V was cut by 9 bases and J by 0 bases, with 12 bases left in between. Looked up from germline, CDR1 is LNHDA and CDR2 is SQIVND (reference sequence). This CDR3 region has 14 residues. For the CDR3, the DNA is TGTGCCAGCATCGACAGAAGCTCTGGAAACACCATATATTTT. It codes for CASIDRSSGNTIYF.

This sequence joins TRBV28 and TRBJ2-3, with 7 positions matching TRBD2. Trimming took 3 bases from V and 4 from J; bases not matched to a gene: 7. This CDR3 is built from 15 residues. The germline V gene encodes CDR1 MDHEN and CDR2 SYDVKM. The CDR3 DNA reads as TGTGCCAGCAGTTTGGGCGGGAGAGGTGCAGATACGCAGTATTTT. Protein product: CASSLGGRGADTQYF.

The chain combines TRBV5-1 with TRBJ2-1; a weak D match, TRBD2 (6 bases). Germline CDR1 is SGHRS and CDR2 is YFSETQ. V dropped 3 bases and J dropped 0 bases, with 13 bases sitting between them. CDR3 size: 16 residues. The chain's CDR3 is CASSWRDSPSYNEQFF. CDR3 DNA sequence: TGCGCCAGCAGCTGGAGGGACTCCCCCTCCTACAATGAGCAGTTCTTC.

V and J are TRBV7-9 and TRBJ2-1; TRBD2 agrees at 10 bases. V lost 4 bases to trimming and J lost 10 bases; unmatched junction nucleotides: 13. The CDR3 runs to 16 residues. Germline V gene data show CDR1 as SEHNR and CDR2 as FQNEAQ (reference sequence). CDR3: CASSSPRQLAGMEQFF. CDR3 in DNA: TGTGCCAGCAGCTCTCCCCGGCAACTAGCGGGAATGGAGCAGTTCTTC.

This chain uses TRBV6-2 or TRBV6-3 with TRBJ1-1; 12 nucleotides agree with TRBD1. Germline-derived CDR1 and CDR2 are MNHEY and SVGEGT. This CDR3 contains 17 residues. J was trimmed by 2 bases and V by 4 bases; bases with no gene match: 8. CDR3 sequence (DNA): TGTGCCAGCAGTTGGGACCCGGGACAGGGGGCTAACACTGAAGCTTTCTTT. Encoded protein: CASSWDPGQGANTEAFF.

The V gene is TRBV5-6, the J gene TRBJ1-6; D remains ambiguous. The CDR3 extends over 13 amino acids. Germline V gene lookup returns CDR1 SGHDT and CDR2 YYEEEE. Trimming took 5 bases from V and 0 from J, leaving 3 bases between them. The CDR3 spells CASRSSYNSPLHF. The CDR3 bases are TGTGCCAGCAGGAGCTCCTATAATTCACCCCTCCACTTT.

CDR3 amino acids: CASTPLKTSSNQPQHF. For the CDR3, the DNA is TGTGCCAGCACCCCCCTCAAGACATCAAGCAATCAGCCCCAGCATTTT. The V and J genes are TRBV6-2 or TRBV6-3 and TRBJ1-5; the D is unclear. Germline CDR1 reads MNHEY; CDR2 reads SVGEGT. V dropped 7 bases and J dropped 1 base, with 17 bases sitting between them. This CDR3 spans 16 amino acids.

The genes are TRBV7-2 and TRBJ1-4; weak D call: TRBD1 (6 bases). Germline lookup yields CDR1 SGHTA and CDR2 FQGNSA. This CDR3 comprises 14 residues. Trimming shortened V by 4 bases and J by 8 bases, and 14 bases separated the two germline ends. CDR3 loop: CASSSYRENEKLFF. CDR3 bases: TGTGCCAGCAGCTCATACAGGGAGAACGAAAAACTGTTTTTT.

The rearrangement uses TRBV12-3 or TRBV12-4 and TRBJ2-7; 8 nucleotides agree with TRBD2. The V and J ends lost 3 bases and 6 bases, in that order; junction bases with no gene match: 1. CDR3 length: 12 residues. The CDR3 loop is CASSFGRGEQYF. The DNA for the CDR3 is TGTGCCAGCAGTTTCGGGAGGGGCGAGCAGTACTTC.

The chain uses TRBV4-1 and TRBJ1-5, with 7 bases matching TRBD1. The CDR3 has 16 amino acids. J was trimmed by 0 bases and V by 4 bases; bases with no gene match: 6. The germline gives CDR1 MGHRA, CDR2 YSYEKL. CDR3 coding DNA: TGCGCCAGCAGCCCTCAGGGGGGTTATAGCAATCAGCCCCAGCATTTT. This sequence encodes CASSPQGGYSNQPQHF.

This clone has a handful of counts. The chain links TRBV19 to TRBJ1-3; D possibly corresponds to TRBD1 (5 bases). In germline, CDR1 is LNHDA, CDR2 SQIVND (reference sequence). Trimming cost V 2 bases and J 7 bases, with 15 bases left between them. The CDR3 consists of 15 residues. The CDR3 region has the DNA TGTGCCAGTAGTATAATCGCAGGGCATGGGAACACCATATATTTT. This encodes CASSIIAGHGNTIYF.

The count of this clone is one. This rearrangement joins TRBV3-1 (or the pseudogene TRBV3-2) to TRBJ2-7; TRBD1 aligns across 11 bases. Germline CDR1 and CDR2: LGHDT and YNNKEL (reference sequence). The CDR3 runs 16 residues. Trimming cost V 4 bases and J 5 bases; bases outside gene matches: 10. The CDR3 sequence: CASSPPPRTGGNEQYF. The CDR3 DNA is TGTGCCAGCAGCCCCCCTCCCCGGACAGGGGGCAACGAGCAGTACTTC.

The chain couples TRBV2 to TRBJ2-6; TRBD1 is a possible D gene (5 bases). Germline V gene lookup returns CDR1 SNHLY and CDR2 FYNNEI. The CDR3 has 14 residues. Deletions cut 6 bases from V and 2 bases from J, with 8 bases between. For the CDR3, the DNA is TGTGCCAGCAGCAGGGCGGCTGGGGCCAACGTCCTGACTTTC. Amino acids: CASSRAAGANVLTF.

The genes are TRBV9 and TRBJ1-4; no clear D. CDR1 and CDR2 (germline): SGDLS, YYNGEE. This CDR3 is 15 amino acids long. Between the trimmed V and J ends, which lost 4 bases and 8 bases, there was a span of 18 bases. The CDR3 loop is CASSPDGLGGEKLFF. The DNA for the CDR3 is TGTGCCAGCAGCCCTGACGGCTTGGGAGGAGAAAAACTGTTTTTT.

The V gene is TRBV5-1, the J gene TRBJ2-5; TRBD1 agrees at 12 bases. The CDR3 extends over 17 amino acids. The germline CDR1 and CDR2 sequences are SGHRS and YFSETQ. Trimming cost V 6 bases and J 3 bases; bases outside gene matches: 12. The CDR3 region is CASTSLPGTGGKETQYF. CDR3 coding DNA: TGCGCCAGCACCTCCTTACCCGGGACAGGGGGCAAAGAGACCCAGTACTTC.

The V call is TRBV5-1, the J call TRBJ2-3; 7 bases agree with TRBD1. V gave up 1 base and J gave up 0 bases; unmatched junction bases: 2. Germline CDR1 reads SGHRS; CDR2 reads YFSETQ. This CDR3 is built from 15 residues. The CDR3, as DNA: TGCGCCAGCAGCTTGCCAGGGGGAAGCACAGATACGCAGTATTTT. It is translated as CASSLPGGSTDTQYF. The entire variable domain, with the rest obtained from reference TRBV5-1 and TRBJ2-3, is as follows: KAGVTQTPRYLIKTRGQQVTLSCSPISGHRSVSWYQQTPGQGLQFLFEYFSETQRNKGNFPGRFSGRQFSNSRSEMNVSTLELGDSALYLCASSLPGGSTDTQYFGPGTRLTVL.